These T cell receptor beta chains were read from a single sample in a study of siplizumab effects on memory and regulatory T cells. Produced via immunoSEQ multiplex PCR; TCRdb's table is partial and in-frame only. The sample holds approximately 100,000 clones; roughly 94% are singletons and the top ten take approximately 0.66%. Sequenced: Tregs sorted from blood. The receptors stem from a human donor in good health. Both conserved end residues are part of each CDR3. Each record gives: clone size, V gene, D gene, J gene, CDR3 DNA, CDR3 protein. A D gene is named only where the DNA matches it firmly. Size is omitted from some rows. Given values are once, few, many or a class for expanded clones.

clone_size: .
v_call: TRBV6-1
d_call: .
j_call: TRBJ1-2
cdr3_nt: TGTGCCAGCAATCCTGCTTGGGACGGATATGGCTACACCTTC
cdr3_aa: CASNPAWDGYGYTF

clone_size: .
v_call: TRBV27
d_call: .
j_call: TRBJ2-7
cdr3_nt: TGTGCCAGCAGTTCCCTCCCTACCTACGAGCAGTACTTC
cdr3_aa: CASSSLPTYEQYF

clone_size: .
v_call: TRBV6-6
d_call: .
j_call: TRBJ2-1
cdr3_nt: TGTGCCAGCAGTTACTCGAGGGTTCCTGAGCAGTTCTTC
cdr3_aa: CASSYSRVPEQFF

clone_size: .
v_call: TRBV18
d_call: .
j_call: TRBJ2-5
cdr3_nt: TGTGCCAGCTCACCAAATTCACCGGGACGGTCAAGTCAGTACTTC
cdr3_aa: CASSPNSPGRSSQYF

clone_size: .
v_call: TRBV7-3
d_call: .
j_call: TRBJ2-3
cdr3_nt: TGTGCCAGCAGCTTAACGGGCCCCACAGATACGCAGTATTTT
cdr3_aa: CASSLTGPTDTQYF

clone_size: few
v_call: TRBV29-1
d_call: TRBD1
j_call: TRBJ1-2
cdr3_nt: TGCAGCGTGGGAGCTGGGACAGGGAGGGGGTTTGGCTACACCTTC
cdr3_aa: CSVGAGTGRGFGYTF

clone_size: once
v_call: TRBV18
d_call: TRBD1
j_call: TRBJ1-5
cdr3_nt: TGTGCCAGCTCACTAAGACGGGACAGGTCAGGACGGCCCCAGCATTTT
cdr3_aa: CASSLRRDRSGRPQHF

clone_size: .
v_call: TRBV6-5
d_call: TRBD1
j_call: TRBJ2-5
cdr3_nt: TGTGCCAGCAGTAGAGACAGGGGGGAGACCCAGTACTTC
cdr3_aa: CASSRDRGETQYF

clone_size: .
v_call: TRBV5-1
d_call: .
j_call: TRBJ2-3
cdr3_nt: TGCGCCAGCCATACCGGAGGGCCAGATACGCAGTATTTT
cdr3_aa: CASHTGGPDTQYF

clone_size: .
v_call: TRBV20-1
d_call: .
j_call: TRBJ2-1
cdr3_nt: TGCAGTGCTAGGGGGTGGGATGAGCAGTTCTTC
cdr3_aa: CSARGWDEQFF

clone_size: .
v_call: TRBV18
d_call: .
j_call: TRBJ2-3
cdr3_nt: TGTGCCAGCTCACCACAACCGGGACACACAACTAGCACAGATACGCAGTATTTT
cdr3_aa: CASSPQPGHTTSTDTQYF

clone_size: .
v_call: TRBV28
d_call: .
j_call: TRBJ2-1
cdr3_nt: TGTGCCAGCAGGCCCTGGGCACTTTACAATGAGCAGTTCTTC
cdr3_aa: CASRPWALYNEQFF

clone_size: few
v_call: TRBV21-1
d_call: .
j_call: TRBJ2-7
cdr3_nt: TGTGCCAGCAGCAAAGAACTCTCATCATATATCTACGAGCAGTACTTC
cdr3_aa: CASSKELSSYIYEQYF

clone_size: .
v_call: TRBV6-1
d_call: .
j_call: TRBJ2-1
cdr3_nt: TGTGCCAGCAGTGTTCAGTGGCGATACAATGAGCAGTTCTTC
cdr3_aa: CASSVQWRYNEQFF

clone_size: .
v_call: TRBV5-1
d_call: .
j_call: TRBJ2-3
cdr3_nt: TGCGCCAGCAGCTTCATCAGGGTCGGGGCAGATACGCAGTATTTT
cdr3_aa: CASSFIRVGADTQYF

clone_size: .
v_call: TRBV7-9
d_call: .
j_call: TRBJ2-7
cdr3_nt: TGTGCCAGCAGCTTCGAGGGGAACGGAGAGCAGTACTTC
cdr3_aa: CASSFEGNGEQYF

clone_size: .
v_call: TRBV5-1
d_call: TRBD2
j_call: TRBJ2-1
cdr3_nt: TGCGCCAGCAGCTTGGTTGTAGCGGGGGGTAATGAGCAGTTCTTC
cdr3_aa: CASSLVVAGGNEQFF

clone_size: .
v_call: TRBV2
d_call: .
j_call: TRBJ2-7
cdr3_nt: TGTGCCAGCACCGGCTACGAGCAGTACTTC
cdr3_aa: CASTGYEQYF